This T cell receptor beta chain was profiled in a study of PD-1 blockade in classical Hodgkin lymphoma. Findings and caveats of the study: Repertoire differences have undefined causes, possibly disease activity or prior therapy. Complete responders entered with baseline diversity on par with newly diagnosed patients, the results showed. Diminished baseline TCR diversity has been reported in newly diagnosed patients relative to healthy donors.

On this clone itself: Its antigen is as yet unknown.

Method: immunoSEQ multiplex PCR; TCRdb's copy keeps in-frame clones and lacks some. The sample shows tens of thousands of clones, 77% of them seen only once. The ends lost 0 bases at V and 7 bases at J; junction bases unmatched: 3. The CDR3 is made up of 15 amino acids. Germline loops: CDR1 MNHNS, CDR2 SASEGT. This sample's time point: cycle 4 day 1 (C4D1), after less than 7 weeks of nivolumab. Every patient was affected by relapse after autologous stem cell transplantation, while exposure to brentuximab vedotin was not uniform. The source of this sequence is a human donor with classical Hodgkin lymphoma. The V and J genes are TRBV6-1 and TRBJ1-4; 9 bases align to TRBD1. The specimen was peripheral blood mononuclear cells (PBMCs), collected before the fourth cycle of nivolumab. Written as DNA, the CDR3 is TGTGCCAGCAGTGAAGCACAGGGGGCGAGTGAAAAACTGTTTTTT. Protein sequence: CASSEAQGASEKLFF.